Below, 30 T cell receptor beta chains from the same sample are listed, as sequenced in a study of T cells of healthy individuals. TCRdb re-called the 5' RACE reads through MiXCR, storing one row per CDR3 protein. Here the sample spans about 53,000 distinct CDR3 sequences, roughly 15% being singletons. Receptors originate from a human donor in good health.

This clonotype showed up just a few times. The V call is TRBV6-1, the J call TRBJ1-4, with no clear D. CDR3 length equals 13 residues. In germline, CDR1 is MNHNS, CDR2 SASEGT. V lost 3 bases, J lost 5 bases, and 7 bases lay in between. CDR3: CASSEVGNEKLFF. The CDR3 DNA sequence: TGTGCCAGCAGTGAGGTGGGAAATGAAAAACTGTTTTTT.

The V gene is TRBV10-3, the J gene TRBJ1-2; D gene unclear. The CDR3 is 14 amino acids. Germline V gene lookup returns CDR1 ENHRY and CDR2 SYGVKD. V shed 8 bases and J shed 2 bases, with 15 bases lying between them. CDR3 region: CAIGSSGDNYGYTF. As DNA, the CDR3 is TGTGCCATCGGGTCGAGCGGAGACAACTATGGCTACACCTTC.

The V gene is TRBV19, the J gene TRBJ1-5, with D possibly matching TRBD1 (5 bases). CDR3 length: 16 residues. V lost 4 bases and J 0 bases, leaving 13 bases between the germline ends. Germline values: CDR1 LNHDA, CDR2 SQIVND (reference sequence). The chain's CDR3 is CASSSPGDYSNQPQHF. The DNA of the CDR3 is TGTGCCAGTAGTAGTCCGGGGGATTATAGCAATCAGCCCCAGCATTTT.

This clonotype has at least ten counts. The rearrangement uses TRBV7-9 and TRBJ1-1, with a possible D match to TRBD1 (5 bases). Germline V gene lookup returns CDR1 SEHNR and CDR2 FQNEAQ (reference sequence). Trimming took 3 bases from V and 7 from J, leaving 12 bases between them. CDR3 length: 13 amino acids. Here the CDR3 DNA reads TGTGCCAGCAGCTTCCAGGGAATCAGTGAAGCTTTCTTT. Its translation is CASSFQGISEAFF.

CDR3: CASSGLLSRGSDGYTF. CDR3 sequence (DNA): TGTGCCAGCAGTGGCCTTTTGAGCAGGGGGTCGGATGGCTACACCTTC. The chain carries TRBV6-1 and TRBJ1-2; 7 bases fit TRBD1. The CDR3 extends over 16 amino acids. CDR1 is MNHNS and CDR2 is SASEGT in the germline V gene. Losses at the gene ends were 4 bases for V and 6 bases for J; bases not matched to a gene: 14.

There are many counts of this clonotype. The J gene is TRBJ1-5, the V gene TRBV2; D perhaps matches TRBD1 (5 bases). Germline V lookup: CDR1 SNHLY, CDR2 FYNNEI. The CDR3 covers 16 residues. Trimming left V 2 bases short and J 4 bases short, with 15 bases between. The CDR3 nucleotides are TGTGCCAGCAGTGAAATGGGGGGTGGGGGAAATCAGCCCCAGCATTTT. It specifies CASSEMGGGGNQPQHF.

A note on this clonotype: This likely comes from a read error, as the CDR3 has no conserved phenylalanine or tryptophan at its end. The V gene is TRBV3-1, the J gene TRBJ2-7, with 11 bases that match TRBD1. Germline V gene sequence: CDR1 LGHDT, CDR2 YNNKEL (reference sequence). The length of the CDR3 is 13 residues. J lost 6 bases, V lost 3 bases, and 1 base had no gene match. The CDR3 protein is CASSHGTGGEQYL. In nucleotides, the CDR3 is TGTGCCAGCAGCCACGGGACAGGGGGCGAGCAGTACTTA.

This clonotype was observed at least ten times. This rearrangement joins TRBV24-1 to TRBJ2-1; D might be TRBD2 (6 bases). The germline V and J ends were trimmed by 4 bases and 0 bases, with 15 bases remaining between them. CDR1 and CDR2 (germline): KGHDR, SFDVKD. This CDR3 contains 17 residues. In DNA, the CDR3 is TGTGCCACCAGTGACCAGCCTGGGGGGAGCTCCTACAATGAGCAGTTCTTC. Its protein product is CATSDQPGGSSYNEQFF.

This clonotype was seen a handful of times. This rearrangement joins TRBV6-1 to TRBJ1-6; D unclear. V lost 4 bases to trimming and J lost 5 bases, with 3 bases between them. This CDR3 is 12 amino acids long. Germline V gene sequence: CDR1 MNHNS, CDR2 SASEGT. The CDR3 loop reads CASSGDNSPLHF. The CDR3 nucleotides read TGTGCCAGCAGTGGCGATAATTCACCCCTCCACTTT.

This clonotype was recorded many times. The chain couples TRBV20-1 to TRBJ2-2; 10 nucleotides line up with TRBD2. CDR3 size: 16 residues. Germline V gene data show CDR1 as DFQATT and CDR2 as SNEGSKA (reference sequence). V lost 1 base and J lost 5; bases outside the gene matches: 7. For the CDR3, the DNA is TGCAGTGCTAGAGTGGCTAGCGGGGGTGGAACCGGGGAGCTGTTTTTT. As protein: CSARVASGGGTGELFF.

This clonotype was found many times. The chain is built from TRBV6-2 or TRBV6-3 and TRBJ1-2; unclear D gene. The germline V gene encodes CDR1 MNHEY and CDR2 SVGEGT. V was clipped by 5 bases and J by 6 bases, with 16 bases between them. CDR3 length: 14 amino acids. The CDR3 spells CASSNQFKSDGYTF. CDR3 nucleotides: TGTGCCAGCAGTAACCAGTTCAAAAGCGATGGCTACACCTTC.

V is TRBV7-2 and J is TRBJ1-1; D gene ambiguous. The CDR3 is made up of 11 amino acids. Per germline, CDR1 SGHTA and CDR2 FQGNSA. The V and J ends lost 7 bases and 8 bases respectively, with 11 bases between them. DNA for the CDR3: TGTGCCAGCATCCGGTGGGCGGAAGCTTTCTTT. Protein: CASIRWAEAFF.

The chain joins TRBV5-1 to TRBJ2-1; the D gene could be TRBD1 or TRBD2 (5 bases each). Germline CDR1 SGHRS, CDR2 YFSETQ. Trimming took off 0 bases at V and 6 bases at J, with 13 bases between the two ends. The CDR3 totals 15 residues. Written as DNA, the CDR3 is TGCGCCAGCAGCTTGGCGCAGGGAGCAGGCAATGAGCAGTTCTTC. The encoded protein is CASSLAQGAGNEQFF.

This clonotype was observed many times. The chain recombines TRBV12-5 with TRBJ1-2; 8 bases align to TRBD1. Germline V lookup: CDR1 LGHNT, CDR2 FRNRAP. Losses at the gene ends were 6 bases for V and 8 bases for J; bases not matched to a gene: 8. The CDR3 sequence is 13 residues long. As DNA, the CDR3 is TGTGCTAGTGGCCCCGGACAGGGAAAGGGCTACACCTTC. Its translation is CASGPGQGKGYTF. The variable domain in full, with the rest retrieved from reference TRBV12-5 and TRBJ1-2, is DARVTQTPRHKVTEMGQEVTMRCQPILGHNTVFWYRQTMMQGLELLAYFRNRAPLDDSGMPKDRFSAEMPDATLATLKIQPSEPRDSAVYFCASGPGQGKGYTFGSGTRLTVV.

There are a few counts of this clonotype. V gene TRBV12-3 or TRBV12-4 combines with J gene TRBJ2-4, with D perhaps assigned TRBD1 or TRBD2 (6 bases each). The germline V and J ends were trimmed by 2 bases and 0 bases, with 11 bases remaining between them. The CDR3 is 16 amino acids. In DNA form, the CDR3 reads TGTGCCAGCAGTTTAAGGGGGGCCCTAGCCAAAAACATTCAGTACTTC. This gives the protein CASSLRGALAKNIQYF.

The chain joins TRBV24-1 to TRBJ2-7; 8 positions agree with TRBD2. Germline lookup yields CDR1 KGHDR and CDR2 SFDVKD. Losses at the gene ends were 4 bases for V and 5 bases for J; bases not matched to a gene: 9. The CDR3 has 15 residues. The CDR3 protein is CATSEAAGGRNEQYF. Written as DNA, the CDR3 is TGTGCCACCAGTGAGGCGGCGGGGGGCAGGAACGAGCAGTACTTC.

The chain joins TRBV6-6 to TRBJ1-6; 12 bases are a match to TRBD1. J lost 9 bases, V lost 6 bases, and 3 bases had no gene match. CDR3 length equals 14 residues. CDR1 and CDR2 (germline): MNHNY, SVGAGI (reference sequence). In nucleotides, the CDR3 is TGTGCCAGCAGCCCGGGACAGGGGGCTTCACCCCTCCACTTT. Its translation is CASSPGQGASPLHF.

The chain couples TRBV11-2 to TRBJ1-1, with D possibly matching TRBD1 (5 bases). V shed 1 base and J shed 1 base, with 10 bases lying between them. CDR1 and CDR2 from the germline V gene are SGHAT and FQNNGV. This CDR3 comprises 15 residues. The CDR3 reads CASSLGQTANTEAFF. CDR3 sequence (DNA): TGTGCCAGCAGCTTAGGCCAGACAGCGAACACTGAAGCTTTCTTT.

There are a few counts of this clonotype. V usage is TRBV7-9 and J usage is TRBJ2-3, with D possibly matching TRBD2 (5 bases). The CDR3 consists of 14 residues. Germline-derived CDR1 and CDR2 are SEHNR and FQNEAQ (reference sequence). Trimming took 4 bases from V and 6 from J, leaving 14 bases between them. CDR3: CASSYHSGGDTQYF. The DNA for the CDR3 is TGTGCCAGCAGCTATCACAGCGGTGGGGATACGCAGTATTTT.

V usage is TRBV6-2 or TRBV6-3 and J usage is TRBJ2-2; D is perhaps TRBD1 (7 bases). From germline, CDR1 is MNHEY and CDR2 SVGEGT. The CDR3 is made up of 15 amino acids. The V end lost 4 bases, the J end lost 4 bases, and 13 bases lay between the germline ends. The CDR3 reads CASSSAGQITGELFF. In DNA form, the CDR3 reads TGTGCCAGCAGTTCCGCGGGACAGATCACCGGGGAGCTGTTTTTT.

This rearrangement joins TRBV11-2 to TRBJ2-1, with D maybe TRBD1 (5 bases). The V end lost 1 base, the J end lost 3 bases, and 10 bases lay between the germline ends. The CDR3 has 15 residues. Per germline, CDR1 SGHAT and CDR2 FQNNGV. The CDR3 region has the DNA TGTGCCAGCAGCTTAGCCCCTACAGGCTACAATGAGCAGTTCTTC. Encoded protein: CASSLAPTGYNEQFF.

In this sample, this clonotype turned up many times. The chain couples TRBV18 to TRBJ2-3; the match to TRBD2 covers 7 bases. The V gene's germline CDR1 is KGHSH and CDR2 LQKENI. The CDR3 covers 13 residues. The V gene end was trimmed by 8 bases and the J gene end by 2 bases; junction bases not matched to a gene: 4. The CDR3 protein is CASRGTNTDTQYF. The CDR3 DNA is TGTGCCAGCCGCGGGACTAACACAGATACGCAGTATTTT.

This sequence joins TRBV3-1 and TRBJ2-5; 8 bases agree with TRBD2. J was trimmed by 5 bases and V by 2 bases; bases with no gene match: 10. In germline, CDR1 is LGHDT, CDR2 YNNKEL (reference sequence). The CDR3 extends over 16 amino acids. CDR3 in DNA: TGTGCCAGCAGCCAACCCGATAGAGCGGGGGACGAGACCCAGTACTTC. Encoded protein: CASSQPDRAGDETQYF.

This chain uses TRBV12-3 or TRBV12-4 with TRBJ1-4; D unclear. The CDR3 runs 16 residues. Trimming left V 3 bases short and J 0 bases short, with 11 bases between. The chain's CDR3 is CASSLGKLATNEKLFF. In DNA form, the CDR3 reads TGTGCCAGCAGTTTGGGAAAGCTTGCAACTAATGAAAAACTGTTTTTT.

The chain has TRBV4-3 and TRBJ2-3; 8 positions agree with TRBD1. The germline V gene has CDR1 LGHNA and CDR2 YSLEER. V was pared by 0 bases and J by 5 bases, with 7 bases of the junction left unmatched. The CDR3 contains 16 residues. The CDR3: CASSQDHRGTGDTQYF. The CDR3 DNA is TGCGCCAGCAGCCAAGATCACAGGGGGACGGGAGATACGCAGTATTTT.

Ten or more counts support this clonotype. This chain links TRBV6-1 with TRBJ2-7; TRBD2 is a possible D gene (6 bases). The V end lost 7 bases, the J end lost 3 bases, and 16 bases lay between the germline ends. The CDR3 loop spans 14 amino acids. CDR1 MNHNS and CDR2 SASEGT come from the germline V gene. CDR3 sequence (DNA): TGTGCCAGCAAGGCCTCGGGGGTAGTCTACGAGCAGTACTTC. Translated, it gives CASKASGVVYEQYF.

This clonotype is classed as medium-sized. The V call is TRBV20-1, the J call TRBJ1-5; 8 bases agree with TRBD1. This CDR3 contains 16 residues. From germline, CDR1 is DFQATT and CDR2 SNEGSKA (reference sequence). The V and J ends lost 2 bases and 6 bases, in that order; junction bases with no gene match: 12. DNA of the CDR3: TGCAGTGCTAGACCTAGAGGACAGGGTGTGTTTCAGCCCCAGCATTTT. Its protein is CSARPRGQGVFQPQHF.

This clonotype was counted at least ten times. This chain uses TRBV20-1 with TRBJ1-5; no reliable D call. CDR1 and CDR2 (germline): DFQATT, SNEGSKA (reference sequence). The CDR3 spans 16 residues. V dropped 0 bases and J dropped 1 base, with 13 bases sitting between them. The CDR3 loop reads CSARDQISGSNQPQHF. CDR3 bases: TGCAGTGCTAGAGATCAGATATCCGGGAGCAATCAGCCCCAGCATTTT.

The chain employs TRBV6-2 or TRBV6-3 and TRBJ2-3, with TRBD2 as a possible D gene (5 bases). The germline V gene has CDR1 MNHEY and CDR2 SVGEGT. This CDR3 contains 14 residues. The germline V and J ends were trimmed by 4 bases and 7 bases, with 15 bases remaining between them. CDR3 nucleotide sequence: TGTGCCAGCAGTTCCCCGACTATAGGAAATACGCAGTATTTT. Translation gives CASSSPTIGNTQYF.

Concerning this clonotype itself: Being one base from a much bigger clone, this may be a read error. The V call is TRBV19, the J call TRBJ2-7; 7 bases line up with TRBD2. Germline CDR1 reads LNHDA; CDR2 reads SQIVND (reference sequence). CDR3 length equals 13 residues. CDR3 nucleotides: TGTACCAGTAGTCCTCCGGGGGGCTACGAGCAGTACTTC. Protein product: CTSSPPGGYEQYF.